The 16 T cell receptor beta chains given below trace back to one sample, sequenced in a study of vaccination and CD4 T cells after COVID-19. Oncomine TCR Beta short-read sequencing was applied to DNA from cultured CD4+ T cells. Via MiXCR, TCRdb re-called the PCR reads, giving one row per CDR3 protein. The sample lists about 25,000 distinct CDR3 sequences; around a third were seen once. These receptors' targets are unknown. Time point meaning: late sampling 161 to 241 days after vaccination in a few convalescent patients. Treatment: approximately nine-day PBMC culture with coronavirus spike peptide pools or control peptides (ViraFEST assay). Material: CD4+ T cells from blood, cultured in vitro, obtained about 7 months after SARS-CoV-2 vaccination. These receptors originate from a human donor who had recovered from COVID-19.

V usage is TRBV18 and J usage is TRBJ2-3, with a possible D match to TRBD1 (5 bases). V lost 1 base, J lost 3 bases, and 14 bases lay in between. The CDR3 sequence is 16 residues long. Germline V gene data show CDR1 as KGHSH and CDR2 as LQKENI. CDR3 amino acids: CASSPRTPGETDTQYF. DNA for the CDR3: TGTGCCAGCTCACCACGGACACCTGGAGAGACAGATACGCAGTATTTT.

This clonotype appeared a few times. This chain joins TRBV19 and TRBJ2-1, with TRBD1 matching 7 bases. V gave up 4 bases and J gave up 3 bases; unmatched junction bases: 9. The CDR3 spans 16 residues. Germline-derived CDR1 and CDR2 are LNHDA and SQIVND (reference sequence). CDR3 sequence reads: CASSTLTGVLYNEQFF. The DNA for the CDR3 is TGTGCCAGTAGTACCCTTACAGGGGTCCTCTACAATGAGCAGTTCTTC. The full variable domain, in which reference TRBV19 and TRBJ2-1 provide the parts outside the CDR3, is DGGITQSPKYLFRKEGQNVTLSCEQNLNHDAMYWYRQDPGQGLRLIYYSQIVNDFQKGDIAEGYSVSREKKESFPLTVTSAQKNPTAFYLCASSTLTGVLYNEQFFGPGTRLTVL.

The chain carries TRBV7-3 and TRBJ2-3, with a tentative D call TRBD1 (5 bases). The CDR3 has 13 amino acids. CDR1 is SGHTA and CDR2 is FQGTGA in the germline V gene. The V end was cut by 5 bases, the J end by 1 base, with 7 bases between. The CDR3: CASSVTGTDTQYF. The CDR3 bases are TGTGCCAGCAGCGTGACAGGCACAGATACGCAGTATTTT.

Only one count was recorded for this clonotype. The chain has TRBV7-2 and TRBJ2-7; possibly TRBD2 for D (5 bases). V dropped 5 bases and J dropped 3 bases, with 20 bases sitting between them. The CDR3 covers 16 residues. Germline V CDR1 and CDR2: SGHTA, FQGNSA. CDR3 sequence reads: CASSPGLNLPFYEQYF. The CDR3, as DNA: TGTGCCAGCAGCCCCGGACTGAACCTACCCTTCTACGAGCAGTACTTC.

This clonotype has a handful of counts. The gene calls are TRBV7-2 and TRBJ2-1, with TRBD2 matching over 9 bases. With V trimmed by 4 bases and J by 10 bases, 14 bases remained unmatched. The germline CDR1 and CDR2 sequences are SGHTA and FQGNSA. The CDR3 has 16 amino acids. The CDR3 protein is CASSSNPGVLAGEQFF. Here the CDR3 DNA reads TGTGCCAGCAGCTCCAACCCTGGAGTCCTAGCGGGAGAGCAGTTCTTC.

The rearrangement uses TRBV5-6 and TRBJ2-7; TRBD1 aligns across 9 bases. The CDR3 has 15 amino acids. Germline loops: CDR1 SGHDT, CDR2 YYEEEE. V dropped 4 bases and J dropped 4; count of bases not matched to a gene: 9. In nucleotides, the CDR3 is TGTGCCAGCAGCCCTGGCCCGGGACAGGGTTACGAGCAGTACTTC. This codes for CASSPGPGQGYEQYF.

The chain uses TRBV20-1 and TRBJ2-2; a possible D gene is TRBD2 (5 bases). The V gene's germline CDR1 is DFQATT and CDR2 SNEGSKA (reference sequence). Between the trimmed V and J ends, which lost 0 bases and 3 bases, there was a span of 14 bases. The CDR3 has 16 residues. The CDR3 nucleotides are TGCAGTGCTAGAGATTTGCGTTGGCGGGACACCGGGGAGCTGTTTTTT. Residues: CSARDLRWRDTGELFF.

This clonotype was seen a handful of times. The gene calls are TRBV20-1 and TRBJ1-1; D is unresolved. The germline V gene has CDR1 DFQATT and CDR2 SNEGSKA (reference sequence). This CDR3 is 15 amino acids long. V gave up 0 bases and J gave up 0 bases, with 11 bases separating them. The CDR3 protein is CSARDTARVNTEAFF. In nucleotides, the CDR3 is TGCAGTGCTAGAGATACGGCAAGGGTGAACACTGAAGCTTTCTTT.

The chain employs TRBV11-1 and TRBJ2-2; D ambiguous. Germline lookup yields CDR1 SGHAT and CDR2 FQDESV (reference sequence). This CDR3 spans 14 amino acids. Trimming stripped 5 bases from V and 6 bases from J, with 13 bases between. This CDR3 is CASSPIPVAGELFF. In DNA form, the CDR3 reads TGTGCCAGCAGCCCGATCCCGGTGGCCGGGGAGCTGTTTTTT. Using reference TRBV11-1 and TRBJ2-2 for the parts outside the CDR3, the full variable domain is EAEVAQSPRYKITEKSQAVAFWCDPISGHATLYWYRQILGQGPELLVQFQDESVVDDSQLPKDRFSAERLKGVDSTLKIQPAELGDSAMYLCASSPIPVAGELFFGEGSRLTVL.

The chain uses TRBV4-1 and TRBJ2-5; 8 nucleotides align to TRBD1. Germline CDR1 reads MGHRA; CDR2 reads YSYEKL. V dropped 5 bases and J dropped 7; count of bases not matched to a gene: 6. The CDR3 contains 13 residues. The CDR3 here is CASSAQGARTQYF. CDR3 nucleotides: TGCGCCAGCAGCGCGCAGGGGGCCCGGACCCAGTACTTC.

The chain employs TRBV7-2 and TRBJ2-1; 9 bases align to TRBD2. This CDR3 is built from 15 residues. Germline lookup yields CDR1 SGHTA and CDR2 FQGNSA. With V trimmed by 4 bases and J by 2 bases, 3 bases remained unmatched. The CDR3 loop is CASSSGLAPYNEQFF. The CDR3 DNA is TGTGCCAGCAGCTCGGGACTAGCACCCTACAATGAGCAGTTCTTC.

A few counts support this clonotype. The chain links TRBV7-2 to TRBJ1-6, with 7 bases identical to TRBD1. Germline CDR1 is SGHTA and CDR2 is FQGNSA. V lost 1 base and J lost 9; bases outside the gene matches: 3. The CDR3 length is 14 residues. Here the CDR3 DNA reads TGTGCCAGCAGCTTAGAGACAGGGCGTTCACCCCTCCACTTT. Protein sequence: CASSLETGRSPLHF.

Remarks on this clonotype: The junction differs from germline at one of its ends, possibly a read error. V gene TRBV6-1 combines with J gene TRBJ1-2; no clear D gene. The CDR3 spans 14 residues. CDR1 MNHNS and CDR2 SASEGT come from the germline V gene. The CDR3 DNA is TGTGTCAGCAGACACCTACGGGGAAGCTATGGCTACACCTTC. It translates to CVSRHLRGSYGYTF.

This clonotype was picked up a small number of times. The CDR3 DNA sequence: TGTGCCAGCAGATTAGGGACTTGGACCGGGGAGCTGTTTTTT. This codes for CASRLGTWTGELFF. The V call is TRBV27, the J call TRBJ2-2, with D perhaps TRBD2 (6 bases). CDR3 length: 14 amino acids. In germline, CDR1 is MNHEY, CDR2 SMNVEV (reference sequence). Trimming removed 6 bases at V and 5 bases at J, with 13 bases between.

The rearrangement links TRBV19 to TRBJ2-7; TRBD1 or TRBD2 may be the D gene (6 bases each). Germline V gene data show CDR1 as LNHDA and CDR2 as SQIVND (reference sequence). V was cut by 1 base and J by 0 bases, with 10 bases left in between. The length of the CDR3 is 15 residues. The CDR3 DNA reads TGTGCCAGTAGTATAGGGGGGGCCCGCTCCTACGAGCAGTACTTC. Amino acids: CASSIGGARSYEQYF. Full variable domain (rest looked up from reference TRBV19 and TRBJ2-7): DGGITQSPKYLFRKEGQNVTLSCEQNLNHDAMYWYRQDPGQGLRLIYYSQIVNDFQKGDIAEGYSVSREKKESFPLTVTSAQKNPTAFYLCASSIGGARSYEQYFGPGTRLTVT.

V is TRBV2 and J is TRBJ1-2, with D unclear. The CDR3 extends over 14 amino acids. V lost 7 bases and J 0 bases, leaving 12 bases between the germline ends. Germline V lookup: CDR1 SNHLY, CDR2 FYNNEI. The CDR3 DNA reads TGTGCCAGCACGGGTTTTGCAGCTAACTATGGCTACACCTTC. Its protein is CASTGFAANYGYTF.